The clone carrying this T cell receptor beta chain was recorded at least ten times. From the 5' RACE reads, TCRdb called clonotypes with MiXCR, one entry per CDR3 protein. The sample shows some 83,000 distinct CDR3 sequences, roughly 8% of them seen only once. Trimming removed 1 base from V and 7 bases from J, with 13 bases in between. The V gene's germline CDR1 is MGHRA and CDR2 YSYEKL. The CDR3 is 15 residues long. The time point was: sample taken at primary tumor resection. The study sequenced unsorted whole RNA from tumor, nontumor lung or frozen PBMC. These data originate in a study of spatial heterogeneity in lung cancer.

Sequences were derived from PBMCs, sampled at surgery. This receptor was taken from a male donor with early-stage non-small cell lung cancer. The V gene is TRBV4-1, the J gene TRBJ2-2; D may match TRBD1 or TRBD2 (5 bases each). In nucleotides, the CDR3 is TGCGCCAGCAGCCAAGGTCCAGGGACCGTCGGGGAGCTGTTTTTT. Translated: CASSQGPGTVGELFF.